This T cell receptor beta chain was recovered during a study of somatic mutations in cytotoxic T cells in rheumatoid arthritis. Study-level background: Flow cytometry sorted some V beta antibody-stained T-cell populations to nearly 100% purity, V beta1+ cells among them being sequenced for TCRB.

Germline V gene lookup returns CDR1 MNHEY and CDR2 SMNVEV (reference sequence). The CDR3 extends over 16 amino acids. V lost 0 bases and J lost 4; bases outside the gene matches: 5. The data were produced by immunoSEQ multiplex PCR, yet TCRdb's version contains in-frame clones alone and is incomplete. The table shows around 23,000 clones, with around 74% occurring only once. The chain carries TRBV27 and TRBJ2-1; 8 positions match TRBD2. The TCR comes from a woman between 18 and 29 years old in good health. Material: CD8+ T cells sorted from blood. For the CDR3, the DNA is TGTGCCAGCAGTTTATCGAACGGGAGGGTTTACAATGAGCAGTTCTTC. Encoded protein: CASSLSNGRVYNEQFF.